The present T cell receptor (beta chain) was sequenced within a study of cytomegalovirus exposure and HLA in healthy donors (TCRdb year 2017). For context, the study as a whole: An earlier analysis of several hundred of the donors reported 250 to 350 Gb of sequence data and about 100 million unique TCR beta sequences from approximately 180 million T cells. An early release that covered 640 HLA-typed donors contained around 330 gigabases of sequencing data and around 85 million unique TCR sequences. The genetic ancestry cluster associated with self-reported Caucasian donors included 81% of the roughly 400 genotyped donors. The study was designed to test whether signatures of past pathogen exposure could be identified by cataloging public T cell receptors. The T cell repertoires of 666 subjects were profiled by immunosequencing and related to cytomegalovirus serostatus. Along with the roughly 700-subject first cohort, a separate validation cohort of around 110 different subjects was used. To predict cytomegalovirus infection status, the study combined high-throughput TCR immunosequencing, statistical association of individual TCRs with disease status, and machine learning. In a later analysis, previously published TCR beta repertoires from several hundred donors were re-analyzed and high-resolution HLA genotyping was added so that TCR occurrence patterns could be studied. Rather than using new phenotypic data, the later analysis identified candidate immune exposures from TCR beta sequences and from how often those sequences occurred across donors. An earlier analysis of 587 of the donors used high-throughput TCR beta sequencing to judge whether each TCR beta V gene segment behaved as functional or pseudogenic. Donor age, sex, ethnicity and CMV serostatus were collected together with the repertoire data. A later genetic analysis used genome-wide SNP genotypes for 398 of the 666 donors, treating that subset as a discovery cohort. Every repertoire in the discovery cohort had been generated on one and the same sequencing platform. Class I and class II HLA loci were covered by the typing at four-digit resolution. Typing coverage varied by locus: about 620-630 donors for A, B, C, DRB1 and DQB1; 522 for DQA1; more than 600 for DPA1; more than 450 for DPB1. Because of strong linkage in the cohort, roughly five DR-DQ haplotypes were treated as single units for association and clustering. Across around 400 genotyped donors of the cohort, an average of roughly 200,000 unique TCR beta nucleotide sequences per donor were sequenced, and 15% to 20% of those sequences were non-productive. Overall study results and their limits: An earlier analysis of some 560 of the donors showed that most TCR beta V segments appeared in productive rearrangements either about 87% or about 30% of the time, which broadly matched IMGT annotations. V-gene and J-gene trimming of TCR beta chains was associated with a missense DCLRE1C variant in a later genetic analysis, and the association was replicated in an independent cohort. Most TCR sequences were observed very rarely across donors, whereas some public TCRs were present in many individuals. Linkage disequilibrium might explain the correlated functional status among segregating V segments, but an unknown experimental factor could not be ruled out. In both the original and validation cohorts, the classifier was reported to diagnose cytomegalovirus status with high specificity and sensitivity. HLA typing was unavailable for some donors at each locus, so association tests used only the typed subset. In this cohort, only TCR beta chains were sequenced, and detectable features were limited by the absence of alpha or paired-chain data. In vitro tests confirmed that a few of the cytomegalovirus-associated TCR beta chains recognize cytomegalovirus antigens. Compared with the approximately 700-donor mean, donors in an Asian-associated ancestry cluster had fewer N-insertions in productive TCRs, according to a later genetic analysis. The study gave a list of about 160 TCR beta chains associated with cytomegalovirus. Because counts were too low, some 17 rarely observed V segments, including chromosome 9 orphons, were left out of the earlier analysis of some 640 of the donors. According to the authors, the approach could potentially be generalized to other disease states and immunological phenotypes. According to a later analysis, parvovirus B19, influenza, CMV and Epstein-Barr virus appeared linked to several top co-occurrence clusters. A cluster of highly shared sequence variants was judged likely to represent a technical artifact of the sequencing pipeline. In a later analysis, HLA-associated TCR beta chains were found to be more clonally expanded and to have lower generation probabilities than equally common non-associated chains. Sequencing depth was assumed to be roughly uniform across donors in the presence/absence analyses, though that assumption may not hold. A later analysis associated 17,000 or so TCR beta sequences with specific HLA alleles at a false discovery rate of 0.05. Assigning TCR associations to individual alleles was difficult when HLA alleles, especially DR and DQ, strongly co-occurred. A later analysis found that most CMV-associated TCR beta chains appeared HLA-restricted, with HLA associations seemingly driven largely by CMV exposure. The 87-base-pair reads could not distinguish some IMGT-functional V segments, including TRBV6-2 and TRBV6-3, so those segments were excluded. Immune exposure information for the cohort was limited to CMV serostatus. A further reported finding was that TCR beta sequences accurately predicted the HLA-A and HLA-B alleles for most subjects in the first cohort. In a later analysis, TCR association rates were found to vary across HLA loci, with the most associated TCRs seen for DRB1 alleles and the fewest for HLA-C alleles.

The cohort consisted of hundreds of healthy bone marrow donors. At the time of sampling, every cohort member was nominally healthy, though immune exposures that went unrecorded were likely present. The donor was CMV seropositive and belonged to the group of 250 to 300 seropositive cohort members. A peripheral blood sample was provided by each donor, and peripheral blood mononuclear cells were used for TCR beta sequencing. Genomic DNA was extracted from the blood cell samples with the Qiagen DNeasy Blood Extraction Kit. The library was built by means of the immunoSEQ multiplex PCR assay. A mixture of 60 forward primers for TCR Vbeta segments and 13 reverse primers for TCR Jbeta segments was used in the multiplex PCR. A multiplex PCR assay on genomic DNA amplified the CDR3 region of rearranged TCR beta genes. Amplified TCR beta libraries were sequenced as 87-base-pair reads on the Illumina HiSeq System. In the authors' own workflow: In a later analysis, roughly 80 million unique TCR beta chains were counted across the 690 or so repertoires, and around 10 million of these chains were shared by at least two donors. A nearest-neighbor algorithm error-corrected the raw reads and collapsed the reads into unique sequences, merging closely related sequences to remove PCR and sequencing errors. V, D and J gene segments were assigned by aligning CDR3 sequences to IMGT reference sequences. For a sequence to be retained, at least a six-nucleotide match to both a V gene segment and a J gene segment was required. Rearrangements were called productive when the CDR3 lacked stop codons and stayed in frame with V and J; all others were non-productive. Following IMGT convention, CDR3 was defined as the stretch from the second conserved V-encoded cysteine to the conserved J-encoded phenylalanine. The earlier analysis of more than 450 of the donors excluded sequences that lacked an unambiguous match to a single V gene segment. An earlier analysis of around 600 of the donors classified V segments as functional when productive rearrangements were above 56.7% and as segregating when the standard deviation between donors was above 5%. A statistical classification framework was built for diagnosing cytomegalovirus status from the catalog of TCR beta chain sequences. In a later analysis, V and J genes were assigned by comparing TCR nucleotide sequences against IMGT/GENE-DB human TR gene sequences. The TCRdist pipeline was used in a later analysis to assign CDR3 sequences and most-parsimonious VDJ recombination scenarios. In a later analysis, each TCR beta chain was defined by its CDR3 amino acid sequence together with its V-gene family, and reads lacking a unique V-gene family were excluded. As a way to deal with suspected cross-contamination and a sequencing artifact, a later analysis dropped approximately 570 nucleotide sequences that were highly shared and had low generation probability. In a later analysis, a clonal expansion index was calculated for each public chain from normalized within-repertoire ranks of inferred template counts. In a later analysis, generation probabilities were computed with a VDJ recombination model fitted to out-of-frame rearrangements, and the resulting probabilities were checked against IGoR. A later analysis scored TCR-TCR, TCR-HLA and TCR-CMV co-occurrence with hypergeometric tests, applying a repertoire-size bias correction to TCR pairs. A later analysis estimated false discovery rates by permuting HLA or CMV assignments 20 times. In a later analysis, co-occurring TCRs were grouped with DBSCAN, and TCRdist sequence similarity was added when clustering was performed within HLA-allele-positive subsets. Repertoires with fewer than 30,000 or more than 120,000 public chains, plus five repertoires with anomalous nucleotide sharing, were excluded from co-occurrence clustering. The source is immuneACCESS, and TCRdb retained only in-frame sequences with V and J called. Part of the clones is not carried over; for the studies checked, unresolved V genes explain less than half of this, and the remainder is unexplained. That table furnishes V, J and clone size, whereas the DNA furnished D and trimming. The sample table holds fewer than 200,000 clones, of which over 80% were seen once. In total, the top ten clones hold approximately 1.5% of the sample.

Notes on this clone: This clone's antigen is unknown. No per-base quality is available; no much larger clone lies one base away.

The CDR3, cysteine through phenylalanine, is 17 amino acids long. The kept DNA is CDR3 alone, 51 bases in frame from the first base. V lost 5 bases and J lost 7 bases, and the count of bases not matched to a germline gene is 12. CDR1 and CDR2, looked up from the germline V gene (reference sequence), are MNHEY and SMNVEV. This TCR was recovered from a girl aged 10 to 17 in good health and CMV-seropositive. The V and J segments used are TRBV27 and TRBJ2-1; 12 of the junction bases match TRBD2. The specimen was PBMCs. The DNA reads as follows: TGTGCCAGCAGTCCACGAGCCCTAGCGGGGGGGAGGAATGAGCAGTTCTTC. Translated, it reads CASSPRALAGGRNEQFF.